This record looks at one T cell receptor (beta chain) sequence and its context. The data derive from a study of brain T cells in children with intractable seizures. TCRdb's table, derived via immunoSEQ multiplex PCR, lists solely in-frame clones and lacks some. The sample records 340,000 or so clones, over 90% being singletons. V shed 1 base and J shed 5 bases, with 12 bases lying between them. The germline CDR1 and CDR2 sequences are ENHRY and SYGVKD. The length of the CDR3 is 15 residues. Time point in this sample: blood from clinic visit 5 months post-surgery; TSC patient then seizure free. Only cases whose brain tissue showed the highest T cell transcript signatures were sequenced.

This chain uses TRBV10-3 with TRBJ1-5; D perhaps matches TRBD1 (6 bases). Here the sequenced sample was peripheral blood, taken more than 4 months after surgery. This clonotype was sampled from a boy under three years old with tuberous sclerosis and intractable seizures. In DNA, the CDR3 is TGTGCCATCAGTGAGTGGGCAGGGGACTATCAGCCCCAGCATTTT. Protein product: CAISEWAGDYQPQHF.